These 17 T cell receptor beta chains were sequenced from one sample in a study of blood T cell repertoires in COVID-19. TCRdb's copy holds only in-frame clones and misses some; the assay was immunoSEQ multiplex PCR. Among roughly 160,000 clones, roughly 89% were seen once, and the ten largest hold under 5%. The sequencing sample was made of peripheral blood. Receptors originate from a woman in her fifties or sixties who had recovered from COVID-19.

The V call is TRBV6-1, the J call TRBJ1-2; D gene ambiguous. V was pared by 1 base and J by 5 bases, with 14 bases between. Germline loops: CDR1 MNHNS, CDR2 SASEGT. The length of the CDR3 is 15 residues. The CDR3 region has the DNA TGTGCCAGCAGTGAAGGGGCAGGATCTTTTTATGGCTACACCTTC. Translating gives CASSEGAGSFYGYTF.

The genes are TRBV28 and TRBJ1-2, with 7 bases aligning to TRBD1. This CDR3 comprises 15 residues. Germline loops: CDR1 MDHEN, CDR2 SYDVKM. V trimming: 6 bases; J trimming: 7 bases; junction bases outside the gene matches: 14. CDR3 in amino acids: CASRPTGTASFGYTF. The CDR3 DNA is TGTGCCAGCAGACCGACCGGGACAGCCTCCTTTGGCTACACCTTC.

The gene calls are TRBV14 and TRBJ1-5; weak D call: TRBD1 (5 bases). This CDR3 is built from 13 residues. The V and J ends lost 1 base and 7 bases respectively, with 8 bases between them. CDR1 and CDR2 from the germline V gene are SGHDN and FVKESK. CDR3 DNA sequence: TGTGCCAGCAGCCAAGTTCGGGGGCAGCCCCAGCATTTT. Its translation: CASSQVRGQPQHF.

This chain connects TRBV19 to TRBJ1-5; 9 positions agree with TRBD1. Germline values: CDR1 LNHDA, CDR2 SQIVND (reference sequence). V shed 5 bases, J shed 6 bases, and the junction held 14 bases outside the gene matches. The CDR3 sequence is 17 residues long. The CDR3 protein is CASSLHMRQGVAQPQHF. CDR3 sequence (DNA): TGTGCCAGTAGTCTACATATGAGACAGGGGGTTGCTCAGCCCCAGCATTTT.

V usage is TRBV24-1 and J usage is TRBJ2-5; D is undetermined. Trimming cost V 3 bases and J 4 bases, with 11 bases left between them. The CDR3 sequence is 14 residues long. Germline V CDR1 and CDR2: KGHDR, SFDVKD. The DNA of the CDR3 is TGTGCCACCAGTGATCCTATTGGGCTAGAGACCCAGTACTTC. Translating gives CATSDPIGLETQYF.

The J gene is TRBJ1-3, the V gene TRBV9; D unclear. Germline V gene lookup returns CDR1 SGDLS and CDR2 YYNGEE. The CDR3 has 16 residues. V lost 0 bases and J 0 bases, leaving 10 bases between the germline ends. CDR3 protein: CASSVAPVSSGNTIYF. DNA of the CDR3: TGTGCCAGCAGCGTAGCTCCGGTTAGCTCTGGAAACACCATATATTTT.

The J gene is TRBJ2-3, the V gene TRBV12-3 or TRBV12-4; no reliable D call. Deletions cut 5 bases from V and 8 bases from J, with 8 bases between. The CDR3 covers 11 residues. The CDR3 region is CASSTMGTQYF. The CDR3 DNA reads TGTGCCAGCAGTACTATGGGTACGCAGTATTTT.

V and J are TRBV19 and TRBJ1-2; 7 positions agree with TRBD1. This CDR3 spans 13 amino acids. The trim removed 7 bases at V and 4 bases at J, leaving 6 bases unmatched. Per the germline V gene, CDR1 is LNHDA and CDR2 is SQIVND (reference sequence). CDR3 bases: TGTGCCAGTATGACAGGGTCTCGCTATGGCTACACCTTC. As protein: CASMTGSRYGYTF.

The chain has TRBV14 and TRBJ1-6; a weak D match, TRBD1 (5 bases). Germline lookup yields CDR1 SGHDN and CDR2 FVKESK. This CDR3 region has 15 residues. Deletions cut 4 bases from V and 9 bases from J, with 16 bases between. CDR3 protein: CASSPRDPGGSPLHF. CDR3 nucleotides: TGTGCCAGCAGCCCCCGGGACCCGGGGGGTTCACCCCTCCACTTT.

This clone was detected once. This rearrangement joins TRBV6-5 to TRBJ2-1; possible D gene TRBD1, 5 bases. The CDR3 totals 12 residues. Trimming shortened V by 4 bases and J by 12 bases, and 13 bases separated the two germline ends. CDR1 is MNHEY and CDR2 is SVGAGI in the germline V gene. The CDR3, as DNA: TGTGCCAGCAGTTTCCAGGGCGCCGGGCAGTTCTTC. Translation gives CASSFQGAGQFF.

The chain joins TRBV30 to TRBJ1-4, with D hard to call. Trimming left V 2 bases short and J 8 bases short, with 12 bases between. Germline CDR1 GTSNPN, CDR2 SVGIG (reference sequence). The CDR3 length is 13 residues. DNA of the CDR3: TGTGCCTGGAGTACTCGAGGTTCGGAAAAACTGTTTTTT. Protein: CAWSTRGSEKLFF.

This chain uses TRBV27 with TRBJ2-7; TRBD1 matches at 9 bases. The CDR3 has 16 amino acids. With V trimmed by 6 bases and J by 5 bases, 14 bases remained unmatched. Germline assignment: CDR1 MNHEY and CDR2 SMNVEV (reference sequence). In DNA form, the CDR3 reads TGTGCCAGCAGGGACGGCGGGACAGGGACGGTCCACGAGCAGTACTTC. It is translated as CASRDGGTGTVHEQYF.

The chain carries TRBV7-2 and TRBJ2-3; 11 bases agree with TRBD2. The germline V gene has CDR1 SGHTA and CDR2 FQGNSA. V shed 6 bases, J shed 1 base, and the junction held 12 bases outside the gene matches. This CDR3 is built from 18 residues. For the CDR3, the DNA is TGTGCCAGCAGTTTTACTAGCGGGGGCTTCTCCCGCACAGATACGCAGTATTTT. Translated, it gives CASSFTSGGFSRTDTQYF.

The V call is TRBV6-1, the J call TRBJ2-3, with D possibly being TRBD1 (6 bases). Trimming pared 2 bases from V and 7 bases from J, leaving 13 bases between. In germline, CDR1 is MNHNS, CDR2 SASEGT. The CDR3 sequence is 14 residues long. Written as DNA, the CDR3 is TGTGCCAGCAGTGAAACAGCAGGGGCGCATACGCAGTATTTT. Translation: CASSETAGAHTQYF.

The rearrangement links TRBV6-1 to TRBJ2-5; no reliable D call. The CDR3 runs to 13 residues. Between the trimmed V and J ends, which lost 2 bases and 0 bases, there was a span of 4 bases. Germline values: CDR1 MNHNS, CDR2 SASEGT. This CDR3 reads CASSEHNQETQYF. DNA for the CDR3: TGTGCCAGCAGTGAACACAACCAAGAGACCCAGTACTTC.

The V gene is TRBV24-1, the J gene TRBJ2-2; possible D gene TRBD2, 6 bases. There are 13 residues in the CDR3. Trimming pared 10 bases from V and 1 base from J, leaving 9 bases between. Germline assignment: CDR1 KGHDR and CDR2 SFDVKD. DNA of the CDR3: TGTGCCACGACTAGTCAGAACACCGGGGAGCTGTTTTTT. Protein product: CATTSQNTGELFF.

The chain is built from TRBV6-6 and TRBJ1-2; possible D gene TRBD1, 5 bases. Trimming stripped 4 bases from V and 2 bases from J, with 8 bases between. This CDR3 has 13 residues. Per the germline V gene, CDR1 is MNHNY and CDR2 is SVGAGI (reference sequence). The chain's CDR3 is CASSLDSNYGYTF. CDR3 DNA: TGTGCCAGCAGTTTAGACAGCAACTATGGCTACACCTTC.